The 25 T cell receptor beta chains below all came from one sample that was sequenced in a study of control samples from healthy donors and cancer patients. Some clones are missing from TCRdb's copy, which holds only in-frame ones; the method was immunoSEQ multiplex PCR. In the table there are roughly 120,000 clones, more than 85% of which are singletons. Sequencing input: blood. The receptors originated from a man aged 30 to 39 in good health.

CDR3 nucleotides: TGTGCCTGGACAGGGCAAGGGGCTGAAGCTTTCTTT. Translating gives CAWTGQGAEAFF. The chain employs TRBV30 and TRBJ1-1, with a weak D call TRBD1 (5 bases). V dropped 4 bases and J dropped 6 bases, with 12 bases sitting between them. Per the germline V gene, CDR1 is GTSNPN and CDR2 is SVGIG (reference sequence). The CDR3 sequence is 12 residues long.

The V call is TRBV11-3, the J call TRBJ1-3, with 7 bases fitting TRBD1. The V and J ends lost 3 bases and 0 bases, in that order; junction bases with no gene match: 5. In germline, CDR1 is SGHNT, CDR2 YENEEA. The CDR3 is 16 residues long. The CDR3: CASSFRDRASGNTIYF. CDR3 sequence (DNA): TGTGCCAGCAGCTTCAGAGACAGGGCCTCTGGAAACACCATATATTTT.

The chain couples TRBV30 to TRBJ1-2; no clear D. The CDR3 is 15 amino acids. Trimming pared 0 bases from V and 7 bases from J, leaving 18 bases between. Germline values: CDR1 GTSNPN, CDR2 SVGIG (reference sequence). The CDR3 DNA follows: TGTGCCTGGAGTGTAAGCCTGCGGGCAACGGTTGGCTACACCTTC. Translating gives CAWSVSLRATVGYTF.

The J gene is TRBJ1-6, the V gene TRBV14; D call uncertain. Germline V gene sequence: CDR1 SGHDN, CDR2 FVKESK. The CDR3 totals 17 residues. V dropped 0 bases and J dropped 2 bases, with 11 bases sitting between them. The CDR3 nucleotides read TGTGCCAGCAGCCAAGATTCGGTTGGGCCCTATAATTCACCCCTCCACTTT. Protein: CASSQDSVGPYNSPLHF.

This clone was counted once. V gene TRBV19 combines with J gene TRBJ1-5; TRBD1 matches 10 bases. Per germline, CDR1 LNHDA and CDR2 SQIVND (reference sequence). With 8 bases clipped from V and 6 bases from J, the junction kept 10 bases outside the gene matches. CDR3 length: 15 residues. The CDR3 DNA is TGTGCCAGTTCCAAACCGGGACAGGGGACTCAGCCCCAGCATTTT. Protein product: CASSKPGQGTQPQHF.

The chain couples TRBV5-1 to TRBJ1-3; no clear D. This CDR3 has 16 residues. V lost 0 bases and J lost 0, with 10 bases in between. Germline CDR1 and CDR2: SGHRS and YFSETQ. CDR3 in amino acids: CASSLESYNSGNTIYF. The CDR3 region has the DNA TGCGCCAGCAGCTTGGAATCATATAACTCTGGAAACACCATATATTTT.

The chain carries TRBV6-5 and TRBJ1-2; a possible D gene is TRBD1 (5 bases). V gave up 6 bases and J gave up 4 bases, with 12 bases separating them. The CDR3 spans 13 residues. Germline loops: CDR1 MNHEY, CDR2 SVGAGI. CDR3 region: CASSRDRLYGYTF. CDR3 nucleotide sequence: TGTGCCAGCAGCCGAGACAGACTCTATGGCTACACCTTC.

The rearrangement joins TRBV18 to TRBJ1-1; 8 positions agree with TRBD1. CDR3 length: 15 residues. Germline CDR1 KGHSH, CDR2 LQKENI. V was pared by 6 bases and J by 2 bases, with 8 bases of the junction left unmatched. The CDR3 loop is CASSPTGQGNTEAFF. In DNA form, the CDR3 reads TGTGCCAGCTCGCCGACTGGACAGGGCAACACTGAAGCTTTCTTT. Combining the CDR3 with reference TRBV18 and TRBJ1-1 gives the whole variable domain NAGVMQNPRHLVRRRGQEARLRCSPMKGHSHVYWYRQLPEEGLKFMVYLQKENIIDESGMPKERFSAEFPKEGPSILRIQQVVRGDSAAYFCASSPTGQGNTEAFFGQGTRLTVV.

This clone has a single count. V usage is TRBV28 and J usage is TRBJ2-3; TRBD2 is a possible D gene (7 bases). This CDR3 region has 14 residues. Germline CDR1 is MDHEN and CDR2 is SYDVKM. V was shortened by 7 bases and J by 6 bases, with 17 bases between the two germline ends. The CDR3 DNA is TGTGCCAGCAAACTCCAAGGGGGAGGGGATACGCAGTATTTT. Translated: CASKLQGGGDTQYF.

This chain connects TRBV6-4 to TRBJ2-3; 11 bases agree with TRBD2. The CDR3 contains 15 residues. V shed 6 bases and J 4 bases; nucleotides not matched to a gene: 6. CDR1 is MRHNA and CDR2 is SNTAGT in the germline V gene. Written as DNA, the CDR3 is TGTGCCAGCAGCGCGCTAGCGGGGGGATCAGATACGCAGTATTTT. It specifies CASSALAGGSDTQYF.

This chain connects TRBV30 to TRBJ1-5; D gene unclear. Per the germline V gene, CDR1 is GTSNPN and CDR2 is SVGIG (reference sequence). The CDR3 consists of 13 residues. Trimming removed 0 bases at V and 7 bases at J, with 10 bases between. The CDR3 region is CAWSVSQGQPQHF. The CDR3 bases are TGTGCCTGGAGTGTAAGCCAAGGGCAGCCCCAGCATTTT.

The V gene is TRBV5-1, the J gene TRBJ2-2; 7 positions match TRBD2. Trimming removed 0 bases from V and 4 bases from J; junction bases left unmatched: 3. CDR3 size: 15 residues. Germline loops: CDR1 SGHRS, CDR2 YFSETQ. CDR3 in amino acids: CASSLATGGTGELFF. CDR3 coding DNA: TGCGCCAGCAGCTTGGCCACGGGGGGCACCGGGGAGCTGTTTTTT.

The V gene is TRBV19, the J gene TRBJ2-7, with unresolved D. The CDR3 runs to 14 residues. Per the germline V gene, CDR1 is LNHDA and CDR2 is SQIVND (reference sequence). The V end was cut by 5 bases, the J end by 3 bases, with 14 bases between. CDR3 protein: CASSWNIEDYEQYF. CDR3 nucleotide sequence: TGTGCCAGTAGTTGGAATATTGAGGACTACGAGCAGTACTTC.

The chain couples TRBV6-4 to TRBJ1-1; D not certain. V dropped 4 bases and J dropped 0 bases, with 6 bases sitting between them. Germline assignment: CDR1 MRHNA and CDR2 SNTAGT. The CDR3 spans 13 residues. The CDR3 loop reads CASSARVNTEAFF. DNA of the CDR3: TGTGCCAGCAGTGCACGGGTGAACACTGAAGCTTTCTTT.

The CDR3 protein is CASSYSETTYNEQFF. CDR3 nucleotide sequence: TGTGCCAGCAGTTACTCGGAGACTACCTACAATGAGCAGTTCTTC. V gene TRBV6-5 combines with J gene TRBJ2-1; a possible D gene is TRBD2 (5 bases). This CDR3 has 15 amino acids. Germline CDR1 and CDR2: MNHEY and SVGAGI. V lost 0 bases to trimming and J lost 2 bases, with 8 bases between them.

V is TRBV7-6 and J is TRBJ2-2; D is uncertain. The ends were cut back, 2 bases at V and 7 bases at J, with 8 bases in the middle. CDR3 length equals 13 residues. Germline V gene sequence: CDR1 SGHVS, CDR2 FNYEAQ. CDR3 amino acids: CASSLSGSGELFF. The CDR3 DNA follows: TGTGCCAGCAGCTTAAGTGGAAGCGGGGAGCTGTTTTTT.

J is TRBJ2-2 and V is TRBV28; D gene uncertain. The CDR3 is 17 amino acids. V lost 6 bases and J lost 2, with 19 bases in between. Germline lookup yields CDR1 MDHEN and CDR2 SYDVKM. The CDR3 DNA reads as TGTGCCAGCAGGAATTCGGGCGGTCCACCAAACACCGGGGAGCTGTTTTTT. Its translation: CASRNSGGPPNTGELFF.

V and J are TRBV10-2 and TRBJ2-7; D possibly corresponds to TRBD2 (6 bases). CDR3 length: 14 amino acids. Between the trimmed V and J ends, which lost 6 bases and 4 bases, there was a span of 16 bases. Germline values: CDR1 WSHSY, CDR2 SAAADI. The CDR3 region is CASSGWGLEYEQYF. CDR3 coding DNA: TGCGCCAGCAGCGGCTGGGGACTTGAATACGAGCAGTACTTC.

The J gene is TRBJ1-1, the V gene TRBV19; no clear D. CDR3 length: 13 residues. CDR1 LNHDA and CDR2 SQIVND come from the germline V gene (reference sequence). V lost 5 bases and J lost 4, with 11 bases in between. CDR3 nucleotides: TGTGCCAGTAGTGCCTCGATGAGCACTGAAGCTTTCTTT. Its translation: CASSASMSTEAFF.

The chain is built from TRBV25-1 and TRBJ2-7; D is unresolved. The CDR3 length is 11 residues. The V end was cut by 4 bases, the J end by 6 bases, with 7 bases between. Germline CDR1 and CDR2: MGHDK and SYGVNS. The CDR3 loop reads CASSVSIEQYF. The CDR3 DNA follows: TGTGCCAGCAGTGTTAGCATCGAGCAGTACTTC.

This chain joins TRBV15 and TRBJ1-3; D ambiguous. Germline values: CDR1 LNHNV, CDR2 YYDKDF (reference sequence). V lost 0 bases, J lost 0 bases, and 6 bases lay in between. This CDR3 spans 15 amino acids. This chain's CDR3 is CATSRDRASGNTIYF. The CDR3 DNA reads TGTGCCACCAGCAGAGATAGGGCCTCTGGAAACACCATATATTTT.

This clone was recorded once. The V and J genes are TRBV19 and TRBJ1-1; perhaps TRBD1 as D (5 bases). There are 14 residues in the CDR3. The V and J ends lost 10 bases and 0 bases respectively, with 15 bases between them. Germline-derived CDR1 and CDR2 are LNHDA and SQIVND (reference sequence). The DNA for the CDR3 is TGTGCCACTCTTGAACCGGGACTGAACACTGAAGCTTTCTTT. This gives the protein CATLEPGLNTEAFF.

With respect to this clone: This sample also contains other DNA sequences that code for the same CDR3. V is TRBV27 and J is TRBJ1-2; D is uncertain. The CDR3 has 13 amino acids. Germline V gene data show CDR1 as MNHEY and CDR2 as SMNVEV (reference sequence). V was pared by 0 bases and J by 1 base, with 3 bases between. In DNA, the CDR3 is TGTGCCAGCAGTTTATCCCTTAACTATGGCTACACCTTC. Its protein product is CASSLSLNYGYTF.

This chain links TRBV6-5 with TRBJ1-2; no clear D gene. This CDR3 is built from 13 residues. V was clipped by 5 bases and J by 6 bases, with 13 bases between them. In germline, CDR1 is MNHEY, CDR2 SVGAGI. The CDR3 is CASSPILGNGYTF. CDR3 coding DNA: TGTGCCAGCAGTCCTATTCTAGGAAATGGCTACACCTTC.

V usage is TRBV7-7 and J usage is TRBJ2-1; 9 bases line up with TRBD1. CDR1 SSHAT and CDR2 FNYEAQ come from the germline V gene (reference sequence). This CDR3 has 14 amino acids. Germline trimming cut 6 bases from V and 7 bases from J; bases unmatched to any gene: 7. DNA of the CDR3: TGTGCCAGCAGTCTACAGGGGGCCAGAAATGAGCAGTTCTTC. It translates to CASSLQGARNEQFF.